This is a list of T cell receptor beta chains from one sample in a study of human T cells and chemical hapten exposure. MiXCR, applied by TCRdb to the RACE reads, yields one record per CDR3 protein. The sample holds roughly 74,000 distinct CDR3 sequences, about 32% seen once. The sequencing here drew on whole blood, taken in connection with sensitization to the hapten diphenylcyclopropenone (DPC). The receptors originated from a man aged 40-49 years with alopecia areata. Some clones in this sample may be carry-over from other donors' samples. CDR3s include the opening cysteine and the closing phenylalanine or tryptophan. A D gene is named only where the DNA matches it firmly. Expanded clones are given a class, and other clones once, few, many or no size at all.

v_gene	abundance	j_gene	d_gene	CDR3nt	CDR3aa
TRBV20-1	few	TRBJ1-6	.	TGCAGTGCTAGAATCATAGGGACCCCGGAATCACCCCTCCACTTT	CSARIIGTPESPLHF
TRBV4-1	few	TRBJ2-1	.	TGCGCCAGCAGCCATGGACTATCCCAAGAGCAGTTCTTC	CASSHGLSQEQFF
TRBV20-1	.	TRBJ2-1	TRBD2	TGCAGTGCTAGAAAAGTGGGGACTAGCGACTACAATGAGCAGTTCTTC	CSARKVGTSDYNEQFF
TRBV11-2	.	TRBJ1-2	.	TGTGCCAGCAGCTTAGTACAGGGCGAGTTCGCTGGCTACACCTTC	CASSLVQGEFAGYTF
TRBV28	.	TRBJ2-5	.	TGTGCCAGCAGTTTATGGGGACGGATCCAAGAGGCCCAGTACTTC	CASSLWGRIQEAQYF
TRBV11-2	.	TRBJ2-3	TRBD2	TGTGCCAGCAGCTTAGAACTAGCGGAGACAGATACGCAGTATTTT	CASSLELAETDTQYF
TRBV7-2	once	TRBJ2-7	.	TGTGCCAGCAGCTTTCGCCCTATCTACGAGCAGTACTTC	CASSFRPIYEQYF
TRBV12-3/TRBV12-4	few	TRBJ2-2	TRBD2	TGTGCCAGCAGTTTATCTAGCGGGAGGAACGGGGAGCTGTTTTTT	CASSLSSGRNGELFF
TRBV5-4	.	TRBJ2-1	TRBD2	TGTGCCAGCAGCTCCGGCGCTGGCCTAGCGGGAGAGGGGCAGTTCTTC	CASSSGAGLAGEGQFF
TRBV12-3/TRBV12-4	.	TRBJ2-3	TRBD1	TGTGCCACCCGCGGGGACAGGGACCGCTCTAGCACAGATACGCAGTATTTT	CATRGDRDRSSTDTQYF
TRBV24-1	few	TRBJ2-5	TRBD1	TGTGCCACCAGTGATTCCCGGGACAGGGGACAAGAGACCCAGTACTTC	CATSDSRDRGQETQYF
TRBV20-1	few	TRBJ1-5	.	TGCAGTGCTAGAGGGGGCAGGGAGGATCAGCCCCAGCATTTT	CSARGGREDQPQHF
TRBV12-3/TRBV12-4	once	TRBJ1-2	TRBD1	TGTGCCAGCAGCAACCAGGGGGCGTCTGGCTACACCTTC	CASSNQGASGYTF
TRBV29-1	few	TRBJ2-1	.	TGCAGCGTTGATTTCCGGAATGAGCAGTTCTTC	CSVDFRNEQFF
TRBV29-1	.	TRBJ2-7	TRBD2	TGCAGCGTTGGCTGGGGACTAGCGGGCAGCTCCTACGAGCAGTACTTC	CSVGWGLAGSSYEQYF
TRBV12-3/TRBV12-4	.	TRBJ1-2	TRBD1	TGTGCCAGCAGTCAAGACAGGGGGCTTCATGGCTACACCTTC	CASSQDRGLHGYTF
TRBV24-1	.	TRBJ2-2	TRBD2	TGTGCCACCAGTGACTTTGGGACTAGCGGGAGGGTTAACACCGGGGAGCTGTTTTTT	CATSDFGTSGRVNTGELFF
TRBV5-1	.	TRBJ2-7	.	TGCGCCAGCAGCTTCCCCAGGGGGGGGATAGAGGACGAGCAGTACTTC	CASSFPRGGIEDEQYF
TRBV7-9	.	TRBJ1-5	.	TGTGCCAGCAGCTTGGAAGATCAGCCCCAGCATTTT	CASSLEDQPQHF
TRBV6-1	.	TRBJ2-3	.	TGTGCCAGCAGTCTCGGGACGGGGTGGGGCGGAGATACGCAGTATTTT	CASSLGTGWGGDTQYF
TRBV6-5	.	TRBJ1-5	.	TGTGCCAGCAAGTTCGGTCATAATCAGCCCCAGCATTTT	CASKFGHNQPQHF
TRBV18	.	TRBJ2-1	.	TGTGCCAGCTCACCACCCCCGGGGAGCAATGAGCAGTTCTTC	CASSPPPGSNEQFF
TRBV12-3/TRBV12-4	.	TRBJ2-1	TRBD1	TGTGCCAGCAGTCCCCTGATGACAGGGCTATACAATGAGCAGTTCTTC	CASSPLMTGLYNEQFF
TRBV9	.	TRBJ2-5	.	TGTGCCAGCAGCGTAGCAGGGGAGACCCAGTACTTC	CASSVAGETQYF